A single sample gave rise to the 14 T cell receptor beta chains below, sequenced in a study of blood T cell repertoires in COVID-19. The data were produced by immunoSEQ multiplex PCR, yet TCRdb's version contains in-frame clones alone and is incomplete. The data contain almost 300,000 clones, around nine tenths of them singletons. Sequencing input: peripheral blood. These receptors were obtained from a man aged 70-80 years with acute or convalescent COVID-19.

The chain is built from TRBV11-2 and TRBJ1-2; the match to TRBD1 covers 7 bases. The CDR3 has 12 amino acids. V shed 4 bases, J shed 14 bases, and the junction held 10 bases outside the gene matches. CDR1 is SGHAT, CDR2 FQNNGV, per germline. The CDR3 region is CASSSTGARGTF. The CDR3 DNA follows: TGTGCCAGCAGCTCCACAGGGGCGAGGGGGACCTTC.

The J gene is TRBJ2-1, the V gene TRBV24-1; 8 bases match TRBD2. Germline V CDR1 and CDR2: KGHDR, SFDVKD. J lost 4 bases, V lost 3 bases, and 10 bases had no gene match. This CDR3 is 17 amino acids long. CDR3: CATSDPLAAVGYNEQFF. In DNA form, the CDR3 reads TGTGCCACCAGTGATCCACTAGCGGCCGTGGGGTACAATGAGCAGTTCTTC.

The chain employs TRBV4-2 and TRBJ2-7, with TRBD1 identical over 8 bases. Germline V gene data show CDR1 as LGHNA and CDR2 as YNFKEQ. This CDR3 spans 15 amino acids. V gave up 3 bases and J gave up 3 bases; unmatched junction bases: 7. CDR3 residues: CASSQEDRGYYEQYF. In nucleotides, the CDR3 is TGTGCCAGCAGCCAGGAAGACAGGGGATACTACGAGCAGTACTTC.

Only one count was recorded for this clone. The chain uses TRBV15 and TRBJ1-3; D remains ambiguous. Trimming removed 3 bases at V and 4 bases at J, with 7 bases between. The CDR3 is 13 amino acids. From germline, CDR1 is LNHNV and CDR2 YYDKDF (reference sequence). The CDR3 loop is CATSRFLGNTIYF. DNA for the CDR3: TGTGCCACCAGCAGGTTTCTCGGAAACACCATATATTTT.

The chain couples TRBV15 to TRBJ2-5; the D gene is possibly TRBD2 (6 bases). The germline V and J ends were trimmed by 0 bases and 4 bases, with 12 bases remaining between them. Germline V gives CDR1 LNHNV, CDR2 YYDKDF (reference sequence). The CDR3 runs to 15 residues. The CDR3 DNA sequence: TGTGCCACCAGCAGAGATTGGAGAGCGGGAGAGACCCAGTACTTC. This encodes CATSRDWRAGETQYF.

The chain has TRBV7-9 and TRBJ1-2, with 7 bases aligning to TRBD1. The CDR3 runs to 14 residues. Germline-derived CDR1 and CDR2 are SEHNR and FQNEAQ (reference sequence). Trimming at V came to 2 bases and at J to 0 bases, leaving 0 bases not matched to a gene. The CDR3 sequence: CASSLQGANYGYTF. Written as DNA, the CDR3 is TGTGCCAGCAGCTTACAGGGGGCTAACTATGGCTACACCTTC.

The chain has TRBV6-5 and TRBJ2-5; TRBD2 matches 7 bases. This CDR3 region has 15 residues. V shed 9 bases and J 3 bases; nucleotides not matched to a gene: 13. Germline CDR1 MNHEY, CDR2 SVGAGI. The DNA for the CDR3 is TGTGCCAGGGGGATGGACGGGGGGAGTAAAGAGACCCAGTACTTC. It specifies CARGMDGGSKETQYF.

This clone came up once. CDR3 DNA: TGTGCCAGCAGCCCTCAGGGAGGCTACACCTTC. It yields the protein CASSPQGGYTF. V usage is TRBV7-9 and J usage is TRBJ1-2; possible D gene TRBD1, 5 bases. The CDR3 contains 11 residues. Trimming took 5 bases from V and 8 from J, leaving 9 bases between them. Germline lookup yields CDR1 SEHNR and CDR2 FQNEAQ (reference sequence).

The chain couples TRBV30 to TRBJ2-7; 9 nucleotides align to TRBD1. V trimming: 5 bases; J trimming: 4 bases; junction bases outside the gene matches: 3. Germline assignment: CDR1 GTSNPN and CDR2 SVGIG (reference sequence). The CDR3 covers 12 residues. The CDR3 nucleotides are TGTGCCTGGGGACAGGGGTTATACGAGCAGTACTTC. It encodes CAWGQGLYEQYF.

The V call is TRBV5-5, the J call TRBJ1-6; a weak D match, TRBD1 (5 bases). V was shortened by 0 bases and J by 9 bases, with 13 bases between the two germline ends. Looked up from germline, CDR1 is SGHKS and CDR2 is YYEKEE (reference sequence). This CDR3 has 15 residues. CDR3 protein: CASSLDGARGSPLHF. CDR3 nucleotide sequence: TGTGCCAGCAGCTTGGATGGGGCTCGTGGTTCACCCCTCCACTTT.

The chain joins TRBV12-3 or TRBV12-4 to TRBJ1-5, with TRBD1 matching over 8 bases. Trimming took 6 bases from V and 5 from J; bases not matched to a gene: 3. The CDR3 sequence is 13 residues long. The CDR3 loop is CASSSGGHQPQHF. The CDR3 nucleotides are TGTGCCAGCAGCTCAGGGGGCCATCAGCCCCAGCATTTT.

This chain links TRBV25-1 with TRBJ1-1; possibly TRBD1 for D (6 bases). Germline V gene lookup returns CDR1 MGHDK and CDR2 SYGVNS. Trimming cost V 6 bases and J 0 bases, with 14 bases left between them. There are 15 residues in the CDR3. CDR3 residues: CASRETGTLNTEAFF. Written as DNA, the CDR3 is TGTGCCAGCAGGGAAACCGGGACATTGAACACTGAAGCTTTCTTT.

The chain has TRBV19 and TRBJ2-5, with D maybe TRBD1 (5 bases). Germline CDR1 reads LNHDA; CDR2 reads SQIVND (reference sequence). V was cut by 3 bases and J by 4 bases, with 12 bases left in between. This CDR3 is 14 amino acids long. CDR3 amino acids: CASSIAQGIETQYF. In DNA, the CDR3 is TGTGCCAGTAGTATTGCGCAGGGTATAGAGACCCAGTACTTC.

The chain couples TRBV5-6 to TRBJ2-7; 13 nucleotides align to TRBD2. CDR3 size: 14 residues. Germline values: CDR1 SGHDT, CDR2 YYEEEE. V trimming: 2 bases; J trimming: 6 bases; junction bases outside the gene matches: 2. The CDR3 loop reads CASSLLAGGPEQYF. CDR3 nucleotide sequence: TGTGCCAGCAGCTTACTAGCGGGGGGGCCCGAGCAGTACTTC.